The TCR beta chain under discussion was sequenced for a study of T cells after yellow fever vaccination (dated by TCRdb to the late 2010s). Study-level background: The SMART-Seq v4 Ultra Low Input RNA kit was used to prepare libraries from fractions with low cell numbers. Bulk TCR alpha and beta repertoires were sequenced longitudinally to track T-cell clones before and after primary and booster YFV17D yellow fever vaccination. Two healthy male donors, one aged 18 to 30 and one aged 30 to 39 years, were included in the cohort. Blood was drawn at multiple timepoints before and after primary and secondary immunization, with bulk PBMC replicates and cell subsets isolated.

This clonotype was counted only a few times. Its antigen is currently not known. Nothing much larger sits one base from this clone, and base qualities are not available. The CDR3 numbers 16 residues from cysteine through phenylalanine. The read is trimmed to its CDR3 DNA, 48 bases read in frame from base 1. V drops 4 bases and J drops 3 bases, leaving 19 bases in between. CDR1 is given as SGHDT and CDR2 as YYEEEE, both from the germline V gene. Summary of the overall study and its limitations: Compared with the primary T-cell response, the secondary T-cell response was faster but weaker, reaching its peak on day 5 rather than on day 15. Only a couple of donors were included in the study, so the extent to which the findings can be generalized is limited. A small fraction of clonotypes appeared in both the CD4 and CD8 compartments, likely as a result of convergent recombination. After the booster, most of the clones that had expanded following primary vaccination were detected again (almost 98% of CD4 and 88% of CD8), which suggests that memory was broadly maintained. Computational filtering was required because FACS-sorted repertoires could contain abundant contaminating clonotypes from the bulk population.

The instrument was an Illumina NovaSeq 6000. TCR cDNA was made using 5'RACE template switching, a step that added a universal primer site and unique molecular identifiers. cDNA synthesis was primed from both the TCR alpha and TCR beta constant segments. Library amplification involved two PCR steps, and the second step added sample barcodes and sequencing adapters. Sequencing of libraries was performed on Illumina HiSeq 2500 (2x100 bp) or NovaSeq (2x150 bp). As for the original processing: Reads were demultiplexed and collapsed into UMI consensus sequences with MIGEC, and V(D)J alignment was performed with MiXCR. Vaccine-responding clonotypes were identified with edgeR using replicate PBMC samples, with FDR below 0.01 and a log2 fold change above 5 up to day 15 being required. Each bulk clonotype received a CD4 or CD8 identity based on whether the sequenced CD4 or CD8 repertoire contained that clonotype at higher abundance. TCRdb reran the public reads through fastp at Q25 and MiXCR, keeping productive beta chains. Rows matching on CDR3 protein sequence are summarized as one entry with the most common DNA and genes. Clone size and V and J calls follow TCRdb, not the original study. Here the sample has some 400,000 distinct CDR3 sequences; about 19% occur a single time. In total, the top ten clones hold roughly a sixth of the sample.

The treatment or condition label here, explained by the study, means: live attenuated yellow fever vaccine strain. Two biological replicates of bulk PBMCs were collected at each blood-draw timepoint. A standard Ficoll-Paque protocol was used to isolate PBMCs from peripheral blood. TriZol was used to extract RNA from bulk PBMCs, from CD4 and CD8 fractions, and from dextramer-positive and dextramer-negative fractions. Specimen: PBMCs, collected before the yellow fever booster vaccination. This TCR derives from a man younger than 30 who received the YFV17D yellow fever vaccine. The chain is assembled from TRBV5-6 and TRBJ1-1, with the D gene uncertain. For the CDR3, the sequence is CASSPMTRLGDTEAFF. The nucleotide sequence is TGTGCCAGCAGCCCAATGACACGACTTGGGGACACTGAAGCTTTCTTT.